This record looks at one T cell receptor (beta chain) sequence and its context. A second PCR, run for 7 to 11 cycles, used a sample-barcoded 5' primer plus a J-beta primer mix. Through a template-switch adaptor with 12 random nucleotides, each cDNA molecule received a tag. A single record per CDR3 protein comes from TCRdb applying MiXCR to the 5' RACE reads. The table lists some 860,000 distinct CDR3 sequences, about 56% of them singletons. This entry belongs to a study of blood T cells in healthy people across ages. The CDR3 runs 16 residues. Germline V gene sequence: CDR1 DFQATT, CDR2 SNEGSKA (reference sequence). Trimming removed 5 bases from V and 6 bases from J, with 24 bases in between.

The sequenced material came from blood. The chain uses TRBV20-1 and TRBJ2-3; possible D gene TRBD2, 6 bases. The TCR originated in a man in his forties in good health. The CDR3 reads CSAPPGSGRGLDTQYF. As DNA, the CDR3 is TGCAGTGCTCCCCCAGGATCGGGGCGGGGCCTTGATACGCAGTATTTT.